This TCR beta chain is drawn from a study of blood T cells in healthy people across ages. Study outcomes and limitations: Estimates based on one million T cells were treated as lower bounds.

PCR was performed a second time for about 7 to 11 cycles using a sample-barcoded 5' primer and a J-beta primer mix. Each TCR beta cDNA got a 12-nucleotide random molecular identifier. All samples gave at least 2.5 million CDR3-containing paired-end reads. TCRdb used MiXCR to reprocess the 5' RACE reads, holding one entry per CDR3 protein. The data hold about 1.5 million distinct CDR3 sequences, with 42% observed a single time. With respect to this clonotype: Its specificity is not known.

V gave up 5 bases and J gave up 4 bases; unmatched junction bases: 5. CDR3 length: 14 amino acids. CDR1 is MNHNY and CDR2 is SVGAGI in the germline V gene (reference sequence). The V call is TRBV6-6, the J call TRBJ1-2, with 9 positions matching TRBD1. The source is a woman between 18 and 29 years old in good health. Sequencing was performed on blood. DNA of the CDR3: TGTGCCAGCAGTCCACAGGGGGCACTCTATGGCTACACCTTC. This translates into CASSPQGALYGYTF.